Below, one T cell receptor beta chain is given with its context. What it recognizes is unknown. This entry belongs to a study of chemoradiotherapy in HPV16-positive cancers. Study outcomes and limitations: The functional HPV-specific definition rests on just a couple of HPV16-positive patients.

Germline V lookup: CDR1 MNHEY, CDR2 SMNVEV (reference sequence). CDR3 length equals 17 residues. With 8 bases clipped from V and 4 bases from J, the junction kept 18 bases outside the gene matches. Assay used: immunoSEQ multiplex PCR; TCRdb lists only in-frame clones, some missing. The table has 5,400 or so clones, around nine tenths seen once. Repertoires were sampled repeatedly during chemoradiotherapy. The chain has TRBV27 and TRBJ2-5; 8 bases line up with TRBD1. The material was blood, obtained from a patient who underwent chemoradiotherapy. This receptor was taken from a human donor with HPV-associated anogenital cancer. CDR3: CASRKTGEGFIGETQYF. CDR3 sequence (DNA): TGTGCCAGCCGTAAGACAGGGGAAGGATTTATAGGAGAGACCCAGTACTTC.